This T cell receptor (beta chain) was identified during a study of graft-versus-host responses after intestinal transplantation. Study-level information: Tacrolimus plus steroids were given to all recipients for approximately 3 years, preceded by anti-thymocyte globulin induction. Whole-study results and caveats: Present in recipient marrow, GvH clones included some that appeared first in ileum or blood. Patients with graft-donor T cell macrochimerism had high graft-versus-host to host-versus-graft clonal ratios in allografts. Researchers found peak circulating GvH clone levels linked to early post-transplant HvG declines.

Profiled with immunoSEQ multiplex PCR; TCRdb holds only in-frame clones, not every one. This sample has around 97,000 clones, with around 92% found just once. With respect to this clone: Its antigen remains unidentified.

The sequences come from unstimulated CD4+ T cells sorted from spleen or lymph node cells, collected before transplant. This receptor was taken from a human donor who was the organ donor for an intestinal transplant.

CDR3 bases: TGTGCCAGCAGTGAAGTTCCGCCAGGACAGGGGGAGACCCAGTACTTC. Translation: CASSEVPPGQGETQYF. The V gene is TRBV6-1, the J gene TRBJ2-5; 9 bases are shared with TRBD1. Per the germline V gene, CDR1 is MNHNS and CDR2 is SASEGT. V gave up 1 base and J gave up 5 bases; unmatched junction bases: 8. This CDR3 has 16 amino acids.